The rows below give T cell receptor beta chains drawn from one sample of a study of blood T cell repertoires in COVID-19. Clones were sequenced by immunoSEQ multiplex PCR, and TCRdb holds only the in-frame ones, with some missing. The sample lists approximately 80,000 clones; around 83% were seen once. The sequenced sample consisted of peripheral blood. These receptors all come from a human donor in a cohort sampled during active COVID-19. Each CDR3 is given with its conserved first and last residue. A D gene is named only where the DNA matches it firmly. Expanded clones are given a class, and other clones once, few, many or no size at all.

CASSPDGTGNEQYF TGCGCCAGCAGCCCCGACGGGACAGGGAACGAGCAGTACTTC TRBD1 TRBJ2-7 TRBV5-1 few
CASSRALGVTDTQYF TGTGCCAGCAGCCGAGCACTAGGCGTCACAGATACGCAGTATTTT . TRBJ2-3 TRBV3-1/TRBV3-2 .
CASRGTGDTGELFF TGCGCCAGTCGGGGGACAGGGGACACCGGGGAGCTGTTTTTT TRBD1 TRBJ2-2 TRBV10-1 .
CASSFTGAENIQYF TGTGCCAGCAGCTTTACAGGGGCGGAAAACATTCAGTACTTC TRBD1 TRBJ2-4 TRBV5-4 .
CASSLRLWTNTLYEQYF TGTGCCAGCAGCCTCAGACTTTGGACAAATACCCTCTACGAGCAGTACTTC . TRBJ2-7 TRBV9 few
CASSLGDRGNTDTQYF TGTGCCAGCAGCTTGGGGGACAGGGGAAACACAGATACGCAGTATTTT TRBD1 TRBJ2-3 TRBV5-4 .
CASSSRDRGGNTIYF TGTGCCAGTAGTAGCCGGGACAGGGGTGGAAACACCATATATTTT TRBD1 TRBJ1-3 TRBV19 .
CASSLLMDTEAFF TGTGCCAGCAGCCTCCTAATGGACACTGAAGCTTTCTTT . TRBJ1-1 TRBV7-3 .
CATSDQISPETQYF TGTGCCACCAGTGACCAGATCTCTCCCGAGACCCAGTACTTC . TRBJ2-5 TRBV24-1 .
CASSSPGPTYNEQFF TGCGCCAGCAGCTCTCCAGGGCCGACCTACAATGAGCAGTTCTTC . TRBJ2-1 TRBV5-1 .
CATSRDLSPLHF TGTGCCACCAGCAGAGATCTCTCACCCCTCCACTTT . TRBJ1-6 TRBV15 .
CASNGHQKQYF TGTGCCAGCAACGGACATCAGAAGCAGTACTTC . TRBJ2-7 TRBV5-4 .
CASSLVGTRGETQYF TGTGCCAGCAGCTTAGTGGGGACTAGGGGAGAGACCCAGTACTTC TRBD2 TRBJ2-5 TRBV7-9 .
CASSFAGPHQPQHF TGTGCCAGCAGCTTTGCGGGGCCGCATCAGCCCCAGCATTTT . TRBJ1-5 TRBV7-8 once
CASSRNHRVTYEQYF TGTGCCAGCAGCCGGAACCACAGGGTAACCTACGAGCAGTACTTC . TRBJ2-7 TRBV7-8 .
CASSQGTLGQGAVEQYF TGCGCCAGCAGCCAAGGGACCCTGGGGCAGGGGGCAGTCGAGCAGTACTTC TRBD1 TRBJ2-7 TRBV4-1 .
CASSPDRHYEQYF TGTGCCAGCAGCCCGGACAGACACTACGAGCAGTACTTC . TRBJ2-7 TRBV7-9 .
CASSGPGQAGREQFF TGTGCCAGCAGCGGCCCTGGACAGGCGGGACGTGAGCAGTTCTTC . TRBJ2-1 TRBV11-2 .
CASSGGTGADTQYF TGCGCCAGCAGCGGGGGGACAGGGGCAGATACGCAGTATTTT TRBD1 TRBJ2-3 TRBV5-1 .
CAWMRTNRGTEAFF TGTGCCTGGATGAGGACCAATCGGGGCACTGAAGCTTTCTTT . TRBJ1-1 TRBV30 .
CASSGVSALHF TGTGCCAGCAGTGGTGTTTCTGCCCTCCACTTT . TRBJ1-6 TRBV2 .
CSARGQGGYTF TGCAGTGCTAGGGGACAGGGAGGCTACACCTTC TRBD1 TRBJ1-2 TRBV20-1 .
CASSKSGASYEQYF TGTGCCAGTAGTAAAAGCGGGGCCTCCTACGAGCAGTACTTC TRBD2 TRBJ2-7 TRBV19 .
CASSPAGGLKETQYF TGTGCCAGCAGCCCGGCAGGTGGATTAAAAGAGACCCAGTACTTC . TRBJ2-5 TRBV5-4 .
CAISESRAPGVEKLFF TGTGCCATCAGTGAGTCCAGGGCGCCGGGTGTAGAAAAACTGTTTTTT . TRBJ1-4 TRBV10-3 .
CASSLFTGDSNQPQHF TGTGCCAGCAGCTTATTCACAGGGGATAGCAATCAGCCCCAGCATTTT TRBD1 TRBJ1-5 TRBV5-6 few
CASSEYQGSYEQYF TGTGCCAGCAGTGAATATCAGGGCTCCTACGAGCAGTACTTC . TRBJ2-7 TRBV25-1 .
CACRSQGTEAFF TGTGCCTGCCGATCACAGGGGACTGAAGCTTTCTTT TRBD1 TRBJ1-1 TRBV30 .
CASQVAGQETQYF TGTGCCAGCCAAGTAGCGGGACAAGAGACCCAGTACTTC TRBD2 TRBJ2-5 TRBV2 .
CASSAHTAVLSTYNEQFF TGTGCCAGCAGCGCCCACACAGCCGTCCTGTCTACATACAATGAGCAGTTCTTC . TRBJ2-1 TRBV7-8 .
CASSGQGNLNTEAFF TGTGCCAGCAGTGGACAGGGAAATTTGAACACTGAAGCTTTCTTT TRBD1 TRBJ1-1 TRBV6-6 .
CASSDIRQGISPLHF TGTGCCAGCAGTGACATCCGACAGGGGATTTCACCCCTCCACTTT TRBD1 TRBJ1-6 TRBV2 .
CASSAGGSTQETQYF TGTGCCAGCAGCGCCGGGGGGTCCACCCAAGAGACCCAGTACTTC TRBD2 TRBJ2-5 TRBV9 .
CASSYSRGGSGNTIYF TGTGCCAGCAGTTACTCGAGGGGGGGCTCTGGAAACACCATATATTTT . TRBJ1-3 TRBV6-5 once
CASSPRSGAYEQYF TGTGCCAGCTCACCAAGATCCGGAGCCTACGAGCAGTACTTC . TRBJ2-7 TRBV18 .
CAISERGAQYF TGTGCCATCAGTGAGCGGGGAGCCCAGTACTTC . TRBJ2-5 TRBV10-3 .
CSASQAGSEQFF TGCAGTGCTAGTCAAGCCGGGAGTGAGCAGTTCTTC . TRBJ2-1 TRBV20-1 few
CASSQQRGQPQHF TGTGCCAGCTCACAACAAAGGGGTCAGCCCCAGCATTTT . TRBJ1-5 TRBV18 .
CASSVQNTAVDGYTF TGTGCCAGCAGCGTACAGAATACGGCGGTCGATGGCTACACCTTC . TRBJ1-2 TRBV9 .
CASSLAGSTDTQYF TGTGCCAGTAGTCTAGCGGGTAGCACAGATACGCAGTATTTT TRBD2 TRBJ2-3 TRBV19 .
CASSQENLSNQPQHF TGCGCCAGCAGCCAAGAGAACTTGAGCAATCAGCCCCAGCATTTT . TRBJ1-5 TRBV4-1 once
CASSEENGGAYEQYF TGTGCCAGCAGTGAAGAAAACGGGGGGGCCTACGAGCAGTACTTC TRBD2 TRBJ2-7 TRBV6-1 .
CASNPYQTGADGYTF TGTGCCAGTAATCCCTATCAAACAGGGGCGGATGGCTACACCTTC TRBD1 TRBJ1-2 TRBV19 .
CAWSAQLLGANEKLFF TGTGCCTGGAGTGCCCAGCTTTTAGGGGCTAATGAAAAACTGTTTTTT . TRBJ1-4 TRBV30 .
CASSSPAGNYGYTF TGTGCCAGCAGCTCTCCTGCGGGAAACTATGGCTACACCTTC . TRBJ1-2 TRBV7-9 .
CASSRTGTAVNEKLFF TGTGCCAGCAGCCGAACCGGGACAGCGGTTAATGAAAAACTGTTTTTT TRBD1 TRBJ1-4 TRBV11-2 .
CASSSGTGWRAFF TGTGCCAGCAGCTCCGGGACAGGGTGGAGAGCTTTCTTT TRBD1 TRBJ1-1 TRBV7-9 .